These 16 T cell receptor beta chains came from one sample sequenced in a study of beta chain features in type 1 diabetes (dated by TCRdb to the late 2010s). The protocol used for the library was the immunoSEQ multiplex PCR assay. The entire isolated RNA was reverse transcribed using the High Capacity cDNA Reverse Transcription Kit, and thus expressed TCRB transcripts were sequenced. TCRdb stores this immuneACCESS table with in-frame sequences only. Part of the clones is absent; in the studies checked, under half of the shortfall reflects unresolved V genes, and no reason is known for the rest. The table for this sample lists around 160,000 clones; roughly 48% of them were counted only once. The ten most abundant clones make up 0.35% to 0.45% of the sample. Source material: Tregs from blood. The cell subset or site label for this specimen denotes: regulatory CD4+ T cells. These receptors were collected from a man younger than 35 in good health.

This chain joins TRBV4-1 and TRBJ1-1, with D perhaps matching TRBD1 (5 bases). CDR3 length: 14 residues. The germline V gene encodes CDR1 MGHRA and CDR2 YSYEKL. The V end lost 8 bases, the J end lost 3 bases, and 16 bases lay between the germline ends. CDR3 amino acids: CASAAGSGYTEAFF. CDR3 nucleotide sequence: TGCGCCAGCGCTGCAGGGTCCGGTTACACTGAAGCTTTCTTT.

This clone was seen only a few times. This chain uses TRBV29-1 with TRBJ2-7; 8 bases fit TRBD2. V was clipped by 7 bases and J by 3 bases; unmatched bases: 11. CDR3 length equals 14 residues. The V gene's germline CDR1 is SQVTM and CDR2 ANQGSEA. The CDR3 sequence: CSAQYGTSDYEQYF. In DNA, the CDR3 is TGCAGCGCTCAGTATGGGACTAGTGACTACGAGCAGTACTTC.

CDR3 residues: CAISAWDSHSGANVLTF. CDR3 nucleotide sequence: TGTGCCATCAGTGCCTGGGACAGTCACTCTGGGGCCAACGTCCTGACTTTC. The V and J genes are TRBV10-3 and TRBJ2-6; 7 bases are a match to TRBD1. CDR3 length: 17 residues. The germline V gene encodes CDR1 ENHRY and CDR2 SYGVKD. V shed 4 bases, J shed 0 bases, and the junction held 6 bases outside the gene matches.

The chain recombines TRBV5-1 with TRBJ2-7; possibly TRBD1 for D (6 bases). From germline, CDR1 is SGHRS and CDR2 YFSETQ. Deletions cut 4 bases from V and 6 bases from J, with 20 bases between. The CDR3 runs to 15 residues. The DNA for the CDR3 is TGCGCCAGCAGCCCCCTATCGGAAGGGACACTCGAGCAGTACTTC. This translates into CASSPLSEGTLEQYF.

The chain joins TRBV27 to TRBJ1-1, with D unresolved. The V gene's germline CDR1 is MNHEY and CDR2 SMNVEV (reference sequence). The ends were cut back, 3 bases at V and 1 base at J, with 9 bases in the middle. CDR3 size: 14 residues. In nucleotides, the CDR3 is TGTGCCAGCAGTTTTCGAAGGAGGAACACTGAAGCTTTCTTT. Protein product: CASSFRRRNTEAFF.

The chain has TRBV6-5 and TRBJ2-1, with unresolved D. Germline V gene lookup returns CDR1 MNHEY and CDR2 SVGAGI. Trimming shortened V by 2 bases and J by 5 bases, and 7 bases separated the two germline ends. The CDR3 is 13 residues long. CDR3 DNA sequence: TGTGCCAGCAGTTACGACTCGAACAATGAGCAGTTCTTC. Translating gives CASSYDSNNEQFF.

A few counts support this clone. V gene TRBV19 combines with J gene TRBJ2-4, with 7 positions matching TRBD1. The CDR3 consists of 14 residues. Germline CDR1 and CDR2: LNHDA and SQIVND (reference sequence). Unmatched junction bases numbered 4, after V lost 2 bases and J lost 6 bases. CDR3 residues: CASSINRGSNIQYF. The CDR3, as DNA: TGTGCCAGTAGTATAAACAGGGGATCAAACATTCAGTACTTC.

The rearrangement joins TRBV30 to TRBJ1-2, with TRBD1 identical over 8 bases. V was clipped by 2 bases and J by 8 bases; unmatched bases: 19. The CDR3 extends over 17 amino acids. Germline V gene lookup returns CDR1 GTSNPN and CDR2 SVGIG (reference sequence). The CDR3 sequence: CAWSPPGQAYLVNGYTF. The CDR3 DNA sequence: TGTGCCTGGAGTCCCCCGGGACAGGCGTATCTAGTGAACGGCTACACCTTC.

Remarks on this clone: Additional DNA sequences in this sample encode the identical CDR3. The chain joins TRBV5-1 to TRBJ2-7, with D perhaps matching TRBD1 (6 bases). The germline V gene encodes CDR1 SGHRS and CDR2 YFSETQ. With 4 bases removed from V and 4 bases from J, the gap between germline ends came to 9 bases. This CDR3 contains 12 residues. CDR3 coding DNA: TGCGCCAGCAGCCGAGGGGGATACGAGCAGTACTTC. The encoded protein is CASSRGGYEQYF.

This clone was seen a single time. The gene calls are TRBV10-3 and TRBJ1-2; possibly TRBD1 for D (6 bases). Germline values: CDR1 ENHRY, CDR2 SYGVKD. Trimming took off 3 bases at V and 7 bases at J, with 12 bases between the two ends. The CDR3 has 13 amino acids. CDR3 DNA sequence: TGTGCCATCAGTGACGATCCAGGGGTTGGCTACACCTTC. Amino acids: CAISDDPGVGYTF.

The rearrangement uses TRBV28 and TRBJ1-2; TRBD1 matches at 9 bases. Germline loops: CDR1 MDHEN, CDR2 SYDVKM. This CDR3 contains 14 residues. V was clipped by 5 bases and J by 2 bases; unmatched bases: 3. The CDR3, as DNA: TGTGCCAGCAGTGATACAGGGGGCAACTATGGCTACACCTTC. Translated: CASSDTGGNYGYTF.

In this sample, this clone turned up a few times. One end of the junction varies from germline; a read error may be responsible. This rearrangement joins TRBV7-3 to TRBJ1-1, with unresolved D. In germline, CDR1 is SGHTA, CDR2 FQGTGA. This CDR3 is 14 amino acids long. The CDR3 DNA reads TGTGCCAGCAGCTTAAGTGGTGGAGGGAATGAACCTTTCTTT. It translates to CASSLSGGGNEPFF.

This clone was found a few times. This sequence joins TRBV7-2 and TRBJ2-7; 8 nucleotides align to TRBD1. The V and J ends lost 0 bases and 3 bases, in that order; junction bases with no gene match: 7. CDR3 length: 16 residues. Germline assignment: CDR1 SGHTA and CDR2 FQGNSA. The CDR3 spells CASSLAFQGAGYEQYF. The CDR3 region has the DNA TGTGCCAGCAGCTTAGCTTTCCAGGGGGCGGGCTACGAGCAGTACTTC.

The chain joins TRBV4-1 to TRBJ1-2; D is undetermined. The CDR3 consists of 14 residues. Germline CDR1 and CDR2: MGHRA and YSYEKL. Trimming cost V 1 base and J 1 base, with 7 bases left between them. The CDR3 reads CASSQVEGNYGYTF. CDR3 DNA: TGCGCCAGCAGCCAAGTTGAGGGTAACTATGGCTACACCTTC.

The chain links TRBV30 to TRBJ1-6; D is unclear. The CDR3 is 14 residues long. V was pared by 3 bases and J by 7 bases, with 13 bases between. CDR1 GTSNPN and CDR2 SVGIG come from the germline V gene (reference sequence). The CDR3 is CAWSSGLGNSPLHF. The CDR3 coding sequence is TGTGCCTGGAGCTCAGGACTGGGAAATTCACCCCTCCACTTT.

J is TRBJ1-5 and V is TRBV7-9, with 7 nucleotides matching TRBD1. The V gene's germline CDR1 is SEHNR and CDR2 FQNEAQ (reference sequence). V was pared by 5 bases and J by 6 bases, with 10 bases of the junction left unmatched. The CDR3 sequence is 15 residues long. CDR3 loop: CASSTDTGEPQPQHF. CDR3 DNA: TGTGCCAGCAGCACGGACACAGGGGAGCCTCAGCCCCAGCATTTT.